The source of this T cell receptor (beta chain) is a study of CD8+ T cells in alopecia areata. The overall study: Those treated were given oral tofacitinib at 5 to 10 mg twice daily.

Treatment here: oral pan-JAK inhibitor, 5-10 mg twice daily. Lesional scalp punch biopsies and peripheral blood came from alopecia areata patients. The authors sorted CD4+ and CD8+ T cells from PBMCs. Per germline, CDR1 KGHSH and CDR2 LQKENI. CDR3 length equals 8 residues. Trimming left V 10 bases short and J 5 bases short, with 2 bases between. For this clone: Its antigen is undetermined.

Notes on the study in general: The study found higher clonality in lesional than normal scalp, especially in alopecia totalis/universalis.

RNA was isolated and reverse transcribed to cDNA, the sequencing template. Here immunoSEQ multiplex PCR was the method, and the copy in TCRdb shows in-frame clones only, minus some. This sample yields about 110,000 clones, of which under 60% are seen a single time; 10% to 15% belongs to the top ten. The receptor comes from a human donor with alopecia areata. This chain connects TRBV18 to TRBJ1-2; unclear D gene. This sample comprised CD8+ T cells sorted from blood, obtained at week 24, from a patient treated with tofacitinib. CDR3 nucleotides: TGTGCCAAATATGGCTACACCTTC. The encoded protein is CAKYGYTF. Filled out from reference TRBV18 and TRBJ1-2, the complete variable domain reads NAGVMQNPRHLVRRRGQEARLRCSPMKGHSHVYWYRQLPEEGLKFMVYLQKENIIDESGMPKERFSAEFPKEGPSILRIQQVVRGDSAAYFCAKYGYTFGSGTRLTVV.